This T cell receptor (beta chain) was profiled in a study of cytotoxic CD8 clonotypes in ibrutinib-treated CLL. General observations from the study: Circulating CD8+ T-cell counts were tracked by baseline clonality, which exceeded that of age-matched healthy donors. Sampling of sustained-remission and progressing patients occurred at differing times. Clonality, elevated at ibrutinib response, dropped back toward baseline at progression.

In the case of this clone: Its antigen is unknown.

From germline, CDR1 is LGHNA and CDR2 YSLEER. V gave up 0 bases and J gave up 3 bases; unmatched junction bases: 6. This CDR3 comprises 16 residues. Here immunoSEQ multiplex PCR was the method, and the copy in TCRdb shows in-frame clones only, minus some. This table has about 200,000 clones, 70% appearing once. This TCR derives from a human donor with chronic lymphocytic leukemia. This sequence joins TRBV4-3 and TRBJ1-1; 8 nucleotides line up with TRBD1. Specimen: PBMCs, collected after 12 months of ibrutinib treatment. The DNA of the CDR3 is TGCGCCAGCAGCCAAGAGTCGCACAGGGGGTACACTGAAGCTTTCTTT. Amino acids: CASSQESHRGYTEAFF.